The 6 T cell receptor beta chains in this list originate from one sample, sequenced in a study of blood T cell repertoires in COVID-19. Some clones are missing from TCRdb's copy, which holds only in-frame ones; the method was immunoSEQ multiplex PCR. The sample includes about 220,000 clones, around 90% seen only once; the top ten take more than 12%. Source material: PBMCs or T cells enriched from blood (not recorded which). These receptors all come from a man aged 25-45 years who had been exposed to COVID-19.

J is TRBJ1-5 and V is TRBV21-1. TRBV21-1 has pseudogene status. The length of the CDR3 is 16 residues. The CDR3 spells CASSKVTSYSNQPQHF. CDR3 DNA: TGTGCCAGCAGCAAAGTGACTTCGTATAGCAATCAGCCCCAGCATTTT.

V is TRBV7-7 and J is TRBJ2-2; the match to TRBD2 covers 12 bases. The CDR3 has 15 amino acids. Germline CDR1 SSHAT, CDR2 FNYEAQ (reference sequence). V trimming: 5 bases; J trimming: 4 bases; junction bases outside the gene matches: 2. The CDR3 protein is CASSRTSGATGELFF. The CDR3 DNA reads as TGTGCCAGCAGCCGGACTAGCGGGGCCACCGGGGAGCTGTTTTTT.

The V and J genes are TRBV11-1 and TRBJ2-5; a possible D gene is TRBD1 (7 bases). Germline values: CDR1 SGHAT, CDR2 FQDESV (reference sequence). V gave up 5 bases and J gave up 4 bases, with 20 bases separating them. CDR3 size: 16 residues. Written as DNA, the CDR3 is TGTGCCAGCAGCATCGGACAGGTCCTCGGGAGAGAGACCCAGTACTTC. This encodes CASSIGQVLGRETQYF.

The chain has TRBV6-6 and TRBJ1-2; 10 bases line up with TRBD1. J lost 7 bases, V lost 6 bases, and 8 bases had no gene match. The CDR3 totals 14 residues. Germline CDR1 reads MNHNY; CDR2 reads SVGAGI (reference sequence). As DNA, the CDR3 is TGTGCCAGCAGGCCCGGGACAGGGGTCGTTGGCTACACCTTC. Its protein product is CASRPGTGVVGYTF.

V is TRBV2 and J is TRBJ1-5; TRBD1 is a possible D gene (6 bases). This CDR3 comprises 15 residues. Germline V gene data show CDR1 as SNHLY and CDR2 as FYNNEI. Trimming took off 1 base at V and 8 bases at J, with 15 bases between the two ends. The CDR3 is CASSEETGLGEPQHF. CDR3 nucleotides: TGTGCCAGCAGTGAAGAGACAGGTTTAGGGGAGCCCCAGCATTTT. The whole variable domain, filled in from reference TRBV2 and TRBJ1-5, reads EPEVTQTPSHQVTQMGQEVILRCVPISNHLYFYWYRQILGQKVEFLVSFYNNEISEKSEIFDDQFSVERPDGSNFTLKIRSTKLEDSAMYFCASSEETGLGEPQHFGDGTRLSIL.

A single count supports this clone. The rearrangement links TRBV7-9 to TRBJ2-5; a weak D match, TRBD1 (5 bases). Germline V gene sequence: CDR1 SEHNR, CDR2 FQNEAQ (reference sequence). V lost 2 bases and J 4 bases, leaving 17 bases between the germline ends. The CDR3 contains 16 residues. The chain's CDR3 is CASSLRLGAYRETQYF. The CDR3 DNA is TGTGCCAGCAGCTTAAGATTAGGGGCCTACCGAGAGACCCAGTACTTC.